This TCR beta chain is drawn from a study of blood T cell repertoires in COVID-19. Per the original methods: The assay estimated nucleated cells by amplifying reference gene primers. Clones were read by immunoSEQ multiplex PCR, and TCRdb kept only the in-frame ones, dropping some. Clone size and V and J calls were adopted from that table, with D and trimming inferred from the DNA. Of 210,000 or so clones listed, about 84% were seen once; the top ten hold about 1.8%. Assignments of participants to cohorts depended upon their own reported clinical history. Cohort 3 recovered donors had two negative PCRs, clearance, or symptom resolution. The germline V gene encodes CDR1 MNHEY and CDR2 SVGAGI. This CDR3 has 13 amino acids. The V and J ends lost 5 bases and 8 bases, in that order; junction bases with no gene match: 3.

This sequence joins TRBV6-5 and TRBJ2-4; TRBD1 aligns across 10 bases. The material sequenced was PBMCs or T cells enriched from blood (not recorded which). This TCR was recovered from a man aged 55-75 years who had recovered from COVID-19. Here the CDR3 DNA reads TGTGCCAGCAGTCGGGACAGGGGAGACATTCAGTACTTC. Translating it yields CASSRDRGDIQYF.